Below, 17 T cell receptor beta chains from the same sample are listed, as sequenced in a study of blood T cell repertoires in COVID-19. Clones were sequenced by immunoSEQ multiplex PCR, and TCRdb holds only the in-frame ones, with some missing. The sample lists 150,000 or so clones, 80% to 90% occurring once. Sequenced input: peripheral blood. These TCRs come from a man between 18 and 35 years old with COVID-19, enrolled during active disease.

The chain carries TRBV4-2 and TRBJ2-7, with D perhaps TRBD2 (6 bases). The V end was cut by 0 bases, the J end by 7 bases, with 22 bases between. The CDR3 consists of 17 residues. Looked up from germline, CDR1 is LGHNA and CDR2 is YNFKEQ. The CDR3 nucleotides read TGTGCCAGCAGCCAAGAACTTGCAGCGGGCCCTTTTGGAGAGCAGTACTTC. Translation gives CASSQELAAGPFGEQYF.

The V and J genes are TRBV6-2 or TRBV6-3 and TRBJ2-1; 8 nucleotides line up with TRBD1. The J segment lost 4 bases and the V segment lost 2 bases, leaving 13 bases of the junction unmatched. The CDR3 has 18 amino acids. Looked up from germline, CDR1 is MNHEY and CDR2 is SVGEGT. The CDR3 loop is CASSYRTTGDPFYNEQFF. CDR3 coding DNA: TGTGCCAGCAGTTACCGAACGACAGGGGACCCCTTTTACAATGAGCAGTTCTTC.

The V and J genes are TRBV28 and TRBJ2-2; 9 bases align to TRBD2. The CDR3 loop spans 16 amino acids. Germline V gene data show CDR1 as MDHEN and CDR2 as SYDVKM. The V and J ends lost 6 bases and 4 bases, in that order; junction bases with no gene match: 9. The CDR3 loop is CASSPIAGVGTGELFF. CDR3 nucleotides: TGTGCCAGCAGCCCTATAGCGGGAGTGGGCACCGGGGAGCTGTTTTTT.

The chain is built from TRBV12-5 and TRBJ2-1, with TRBD2 as a possible D gene (5 bases). Germline CDR1 LGHNT, CDR2 FRNRAP. The CDR3 consists of 9 residues. The V end was cut by 5 bases, the J end by 15 bases, with 8 bases between. CDR3 in amino acids: CASGGGRFF. CDR3 bases: TGTGCTAGTGGTGGAGGTCGGTTCTTC.

CDR3 DNA sequence: TGCAGGCCGGGAGAATACGAGCAGTACTTC. This translates into CRPGEYEQYF. This chain connects TRBV20-1 to TRBJ2-7; D possibly corresponds to TRBD2 (6 bases). Germline CDR1 and CDR2: DFQATT and SNEGSKA (reference sequence). The CDR3 length is 10 residues.

The DNA of the CDR3 is TGTGCCAGTAGTATACAGGGGTCGAACACTGAAGCTTTCTTT. Its protein is CASSIQGSNTEAFF. V gene TRBV19 combines with J gene TRBJ1-1, with a tentative D call TRBD1 (6 bases). This CDR3 has 14 residues. CDR1 is LNHDA, CDR2 SQIVND, per germline (reference sequence). Trimming pared 2 bases from V and 1 base from J, leaving 8 bases between.

This chain uses TRBV6-5 with TRBJ2-1; TRBD2 might be the D (6 bases). CDR1 is MNHEY and CDR2 is SVGAGI in the germline V gene. The V gene lost 6 bases and the J gene lost 7 bases, with 16 bases spanning the gap. This CDR3 is built from 14 residues. CDR3 nucleotide sequence: TGTGCCAGCAGCTCTAATGCAGGGAGGAATGAGCAGTTCTTC. This sequence encodes CASSSNAGRNEQFF.

The J gene is TRBJ2-2, the V gene TRBV29-1; no definite D call. CDR3 length equals 12 residues. Germline V gene data show CDR1 as SQVTM and CDR2 as ANQGSEA. CDR3 coding DNA: TGCAGTTTGCAGCGGAACACCGGGGAGCTGTTTTTT. The encoded protein is CSLQRNTGELFF.

V is TRBV2 and J is TRBJ2-7; D may be TRBD2 (6 bases). The CDR3 has 14 residues. Trimming shortened V by 1 base and J by 3 bases, and 10 bases separated the two germline ends. Germline CDR1 reads SNHLY; CDR2 reads FYNNEI. The CDR3 here is CASSEGGGNYEQYF. The CDR3 coding sequence is TGTGCCAGCAGTGAAGGTGGGGGGAACTACGAGCAGTACTTC.

The genes are TRBV4-3 and TRBJ2-1; 7 bases are shared with TRBD2. The germline gives CDR1 LGHNA, CDR2 YSLEER. The CDR3 spans 15 residues. The trim removed 4 bases at V and 9 bases at J, leaving 12 bases unmatched. The CDR3: CASSPMAGAGGEQFF. The CDR3 region has the DNA TGCGCCAGCAGCCCCATGGCGGGAGCAGGCGGTGAGCAGTTCTTC.

This clone was observed a handful of times. V gene TRBV2 combines with J gene TRBJ2-3; D remains ambiguous. The CDR3 runs to 12 residues. Trimming pared 1 base from V and 5 bases from J, leaving 4 bases between. Germline V gene lookup returns CDR1 SNHLY and CDR2 FYNNEI. CDR3 DNA: TGTGCCAGCAGTGAAGGAGGAGATACGCAGTATTTT. Translation: CASSEGGDTQYF.

CDR3 coding DNA: TGTGCCAGTACACAGGGAGGGAATCAGCCCCAGCATTTT. Its translation is CASTQGGNQPQHF. The chain uses TRBV28 and TRBJ1-5; tentatively, D is TRBD1 (6 bases). With 9 bases removed from V and 4 bases from J, the gap between germline ends came to 13 bases. The V gene's germline CDR1 is MDHEN and CDR2 SYDVKM. The CDR3 consists of 13 residues.

This chain links TRBV2 with TRBJ2-3; 7 bases fit TRBD1. The CDR3 is 14 amino acids. After removal of 5 bases from V and 1 base from J, the junction contained 3 bases not matched to a gene. Germline CDR1 is SNHLY and CDR2 is FYNNEI. DNA of the CDR3: TGTGCCAGCAGTTTAGACAGGGGCACAGATACGCAGTATTTT. Its translation: CASSLDRGTDTQYF.

The chain links TRBV5-4 to TRBJ2-1; 8 bases fit TRBD2. The V segment lost 0 bases and the J segment 3 bases; nucleotides outside the gene matches: 5. The CDR3 sequence is 16 residues long. Per the germline V gene, CDR1 is SGHNT and CDR2 is YYREEE (reference sequence). CDR3 sequence (DNA): TGTGCCAGCAGCTTGGGGGCGACTAGCGACTACAATGAGCAGTTCTTC. Its translation: CASSLGATSDYNEQFF.

The chain links TRBV27 to TRBJ2-7; 8 nucleotides match TRBD2. Trimming at V came to 5 bases and at J to 0 bases, leaving 6 bases not matched to a gene. Germline-derived CDR1 and CDR2 are MNHEY and SMNVEV (reference sequence). This CDR3 is built from 15 residues. The CDR3: CASSLLAVPSYEQYF. As DNA, the CDR3 is TGTGCCAGCAGTCTACTAGCGGTGCCCTCCTACGAGCAGTACTTC.

This clone was counted between two and nine times. The genes are TRBV27 and TRBJ2-2, with 9 bases that match TRBD1. Germline lookup yields CDR1 MNHEY and CDR2 SMNVEV (reference sequence). V was pared by 4 bases and J by 5 bases, with 11 bases of the junction left unmatched. This CDR3 has 17 residues. The CDR3 is CASSSGQGGTRTGELFF. The CDR3 DNA reads TGTGCCAGCAGTTCGGGACAGGGAGGAACAAGAACCGGGGAGCTGTTTTTT.

The rearrangement uses TRBV6-5 and TRBJ1-2, with D perhaps TRBD1 (5 bases). The V and J ends lost 6 bases and 2 bases respectively, with 10 bases between them. The CDR3 covers 13 residues. Germline V gene sequence: CDR1 MNHEY, CDR2 SVGAGI. CDR3 in DNA: TGTGCCAGCAGCCCCGACAGAAACTATGGCTACACCTTC. Protein product: CASSPDRNYGYTF.